This TCR beta chain was captured by sequencing in a study of identifying expanded T cells in peripheral blood (dated by TCRdb to the late 2010s). With respect to the entire study: Technical replicates were generated by sequencing separate aliquots of the same genomic DNA pool, with four replicates compared pairwise. Study-wide conclusions, independent of this receptor: The binomial model flagged roughly 1.2 differentially abundant clones between technical replicates but about 15 over around two weeks and over 18 over roughly 4 weeks. For all healthy donors, the variance in clone template counts between two-week samples rose significantly as total template count increased. The authors expected biological variance in healthy repertoires might increase further over much longer intervals such as months to years. The beta-binomial model significantly reduced the number of clones called differentially abundant and the false-positive rate across all healthy-donor time intervals.

No immune events such as infections were documented for the healthy donors during the collection period. Time-dependent variance in a beta-binomial model of T-cell clone differential abundance was calibrated using healthy-donor blood repertoires as a training cohort. There were some 10 healthy donors in the training cohort, of whom 3 were female and 7 were male. The donors were between roughly 29 and 70 years old, with an average age of roughly 40 years. Whole blood was collected from each healthy donor at three time points spaced around two weeks apart and obtained from a commercial supplier. Genomic DNA was extracted from unsorted whole blood for immunosequencing. The immunoSEQ Assay, which relies on bias-controlled multiplex PCR amplification of genomic DNA, was used to profile TCRbeta CDR3 regions. Under the source paper's analysis protocol: The absolute abundance of each unique TCRbeta CDR3 region was quantified after sequences were collapsed and filtered. Two models were used to test differential abundance: a binomial model (Fisher-equivalent) and a beta-binomial model that adds time-dependent variance fitted from healthy donors. Clones with fewer than 5 combined templates were removed, and differential abundance was called for clones with a Benjamini-Hochberg FDR below 0.01. Using the form v = (b*log(k)+a)^2, the beta-binomial variance was modeled as a function of the total template count across the two samples. TCRdb stores this immuneACCESS table with in-frame sequences only. Part of the clones is absent; in the studies checked, under half of the shortfall reflects unresolved V genes, and no reason is known for the rest. V, J and clone size derive from that table, while D and trimming were established from the DNA sequence. This sample comprises tens of thousands of clones, about four fifths of them detected only once. The ten largest clones take up roughly a fifth of the sample.

In regard to this clone: The antigen it recognizes is unknown. Base qualities are missing; no much larger clone stands one base away.

The clonotype comes from a person aged 18 to 70 in good health. Input material: blood.

The CDR3 region has the sequence CASSQVAGYNQPQHF. In nucleotides, the sequence is TGCGCCAGCAGCCAAGTTGCAGGGTACAATCAGCCCCAGCATTTT. The sequence is built from TRBV4-3 and TRBJ1-5, with a tentative D gene TRBD1 over 5 matching bases. As encoded in the germline V gene, CDR1 is LGHNA while CDR2 is YSLEER. The CDR3 goes from the cysteine to the phenylalanine over 15 residues. The sequence is cut down to CDR3 DNA, 45 bases in frame from base 1. Trimming takes 1 base from V and 3 bases from J, and the germline ends sit 10 bases apart.